Listed below are T cell receptor beta chains from one sample, sequenced in a study of PD-L1 blockade in urothelial cancer. Assay: immunoSEQ multiplex PCR; the TCRdb copy retains only in-frame clones and omits some. The table has some 80,000 clones, about 90% seen once; the top ten hold roughly 5.7%. The material sequenced was PBMCs, taken around atezolizumab (anti-PD-L1) treatment. These receptors all stem from a woman between 65 and 79 years old with urothelial cancer. The CDR3 runs from the conserved cysteine through the conserved F or W. The order of the fields is V gene, J gene, D gene, clone size, CDR3 protein, CDR3 DNA. D genes are given only for firm matches. Clone size appears in some rows only: once, few, many, or a class for an expanded clone.

>TRBV13|TRBJ2-1|TRBD2|.
CASTLRRTIAGVGAWNEQFF
TGTGCCAGCACCCTCAGAAGAACTATAGCGGGAGTAGGGGCGTGGAATGAGCAGTTCTTC
>TRBV28|TRBJ1-5|.|.
CASSFLVGLMGNQPQHF
TGTGCCAGCAGTTTTCTGGTGGGGCTAATGGGCAATCAGCCCCAGCATTTT
>TRBV7-8|TRBJ1-5|.|.
CASSFHGQIRLNQPQHF
TGTGCCAGCAGCTTTCACGGACAGATAAGACTCAATCAGCCCCAGCATTTT
>TRBV28|TRBJ2-7|TRBD1|few
CASRTFTGQRYEQYF
TGTGCCAGCAGAACCTTTACGGGACAGAGATACGAGCAGTACTTC
>TRBV10-3|TRBJ2-5|.|.
CAISDSTVQETQYF
TGTGCCATCAGTGATTCGACAGTCCAAGAGACCCAGTACTTC
>TRBV5-1|TRBJ2-5|.|.
CASSLGARGETQYF
TGCGCCAGCAGCTTGGGGGCCAGAGGGGAGACCCAGTACTTC
>TRBV7-8|TRBJ2-5|.|.
CASSRTINQETQYF
TGTGCCAGCAGCCGCACTATAAACCAAGAGACCCAGTACTTC
>TRBV6-1|TRBJ2-2|TRBD2|.
CASSEGPGLVGELFF
TGTGCCAGCAGTGAAGGGCCGGGACTAGTCGGGGAGCTGTTTTTT
>TRBV5-1|TRBJ2-7|TRBD2|.
CASRPSGPSYEQYF
TGCGCCAGCAGGCCTAGCGGGCCCTCCTACGAGCAGTACTTC
>TRBV2|TRBJ2-7|TRBD2|.
CASRGLAESYEQYF
TGTGCCAGCAGGGGACTAGCGGAGTCCTACGAGCAGTACTTC
>TRBV7-6|TRBJ1-5|TRBD1|.
CASSQGTGGSNQPQHF
TGTGCCAGCAGCCAAGGGACAGGAGGGAGCAATCAGCCCCAGCATTTT
>TRBV7-9|TRBJ2-7|.|.
CASSSRSASIYEQYF
TGTGCCAGCAGCTCTAGATCGGCTAGTATCTACGAGCAGTACTTC
>TRBV5-1|TRBJ2-7|TRBD1|.
CASRLTGGGSYEQYF
TGCGCCAGCAGGTTGACAGGGGGCGGCTCCTACGAGCAGTACTTC
>TRBV19|TRBJ2-7|.|.
CASSIGSDFDEQYF
TGTGCCAGTAGTATTGGGAGCGATTTTGACGAGCAGTACTTC
>TRBV10-2|TRBJ2-7|TRBD1|.
CASRRQGDYEQYF
TGCGCCAGCAGAAGACAGGGTGACTACGAGCAGTACTTC
>TRBV11-2|TRBJ2-5|.|.
CASSLGVRIETQYF
TGTGCCAGCAGCTTAGGAGTCCGAATAGAGACCCAGTACTTC
>TRBV25-1|TRBJ2-1|TRBD2|.
CASIEGGSFNEQFF
TGTGCCAGCATCGAAGGCGGGAGCTTCAATGAGCAGTTCTTC
>TRBV30|TRBJ1-4|.|.
CAWSRLGSTNEKLFF
TGTGCCTGGAGCCGACTTGGGTCAACTAATGAAAAACTGTTTTTT
>TRBV12-5|TRBJ2-1|TRBD2|.
CASGLVSSGGRVYNEQFF
TGTGCTAGTGGTTTGGTATCCTCTGGCGGGAGGGTCTACAATGAGCAGTTCTTC
>TRBV28|TRBJ1-1|.|.
CASSLWDSNTEAFF
TGTGCCAGCAGTTTATGGGACTCGAACACTGAAGCTTTCTTT
>TRBV6-6|TRBJ1-3|.|.
CASSWGGDGSGNTIYF
TGTGCCAGCAGTTGGGGAGGGGATGGATCTGGAAACACCATATATTTT
>TRBV9|TRBJ1-3|.|.
CASSVEQSSGNTIYF
TGTGCCAGCAGCGTAGAACAGAGCTCTGGAAACACCATATATTTT
>TRBV2|TRBJ2-7|TRBD2|.
CASRSAAGGIYEQYF
TGTGCCAGCAGATCTGCGGCGGGAGGGATCTACGAGCAGTACTTC
>TRBV7-9|TRBJ1-2|TRBD1|.
CASSLRDRGDNGYTF
TGTGCCAGCAGCTTAAGGGACAGGGGGGATAATGGCTACACCTTC
>TRBV20-1|TRBJ1-2|.|.
CSARHYGYTF
TGCAGTGCTAGACATTATGGCTACACCTTC
>TRBV18|TRBJ2-1|.|.
CASGAGYNDEQFF
TGTGCCAGCGGGGCTGGCTACAATGATGAGCAGTTCTTC
>TRBV5-5|TRBJ2-7|TRBD2|.
CASSSGLAGSFYEQYF
TGTGCCAGCAGCTCGGGACTAGCGGGGAGCTTTTACGAGCAGTACTTC
>TRBV4-1|TRBJ2-1|TRBD1|.
CASSGDRVVGEQFF
TGCGCCAGCAGCGGGGACAGGGTAGTCGGGGAGCAGTTCTTC
>TRBV18|TRBJ2-7|TRBD1|.
CASSPPSGGFYEQYF
TGTGCCAGCTCACCACCATCAGGGGGCTTTTACGAGCAGTACTTC
>TRBV28|TRBJ2-7|TRBD1|.
CASRTGLYEQYF
TGTGCCAGTCGGACAGGGCTGTACGAGCAGTACTTC
>TRBV7-6|TRBJ2-5|.|.
CASSLLYTQETQYF
TGTGCCAGCAGCTTATTGTACACGCAAGAGACCCAGTACTTC
>TRBV4-1|TRBJ2-7|TRBD2|.
CASSQVFRLAGVGTYEQYF
TGCGCCAGCAGCCAAGTATTTCGACTAGCGGGAGTCGGGACCTACGAGCAGTACTTC
>TRBV11-2|TRBJ1-3|.|.
CASRTGTSGNTIYF
TGTGCCAGCAGAACAGGGACCTCTGGAAACACCATATATTTT
>TRBV5-1|TRBJ2-7|TRBD2|.
CASSLVPAGDYEQYF
TGCGCCAGCAGCTTGGTTCCAGCGGGGGACTACGAGCAGTACTTC
>TRBV28|TRBJ1-1|.|.
CASSPRQMQNTEAFF
TGTGCCAGCAGCCCCAGACAGATGCAGAACACTGAAGCTTTCTTT
>TRBV4-2|TRBJ2-7|.|once
CASSRTGLSNGEQYF
TGTGCCAGCAGCCGAACGGGACTGAGCAACGGTGAGCAGTACTTC
>TRBV7-9|TRBJ2-7|.|.
CASSVRQTPYEQYF
TGTGCCAGCAGCGTGAGACAAACCCCTTACGAGCAGTACTTC
>TRBV5-6|TRBJ2-1|.|few
CASSLFTRRDNEQFF
TGTGCCAGCAGCTTGTTTACGCGGCGGGACAATGAGCAGTTCTTC
>TRBV5-1|TRBJ2-1|TRBD2|.
CASSLGSGSLNEQFF
TGCGCCAGCAGCTTGGGGAGCGGGAGCCTCAATGAGCAGTTCTTC
>TRBV9|TRBJ2-6|TRBD1|.
CASSVGQGAAGANVLTF
TGTGCCAGCAGCGTCGGCCAGGGGGCAGCTGGGGCCAACGTCCTGACTTTC
>TRBV2|TRBJ2-2|.|.
CASSRLNTGELFF
TGTGCCAGCAGCAGATTGAACACCGGGGAGCTGTTTTTT
>TRBV15|TRBJ2-3|.|.
CATSRDGLLTDTQYF
TGTGCCACCAGCAGAGATGGACTCCTGACAGATACGCAGTATTTT
>TRBV6-1|TRBJ1-2|TRBD1|.
CASSEREGQVRLLGGYTF
TGTGCCAGCAGTGAACGTGAGGGACAGGTTCGATTGTTGGGTGGCTACACCTTC
>TRBV20-1|TRBJ2-7|.|.
CSARQNEQYF
TGCAGTGCTAGACAGAATGAGCAGTACTTC
>TRBV19|TRBJ1-5|TRBD1|few
CASSMGQGFGNQPQHF
TGTGCCAGTAGTATGGGACAGGGTTTCGGCAATCAGCCCCAGCATTTT
>TRBV4-1|TRBJ2-4|.|.
CASSQLGQGKNIQYF
TGCGCCAGCAGCCAACTGGGCCAGGGGAAAAACATTCAGTACTTC
>TRBV13|TRBJ2-2|.|.
CASSLDPVTAVNTGELFF
TGTGCCAGCAGCCTTGACCCCGTTACAGCTGTCAACACCGGGGAGCTGTTTTTT
>TRBV29-1|TRBJ2-5|TRBD1|.
CSVEGWTGPETQYF
TGCAGCGTTGAAGGGTGGACAGGGCCCGAGACCCAGTACTTC
>TRBV4-1|TRBJ2-1|.|.
CASSQEWRVPYNEQFF
TGCGCCAGCAGCCAAGAGTGGCGGGTTCCCTACAATGAGCAGTTCTTC
>TRBV2|TRBJ2-3|TRBD2|.
CASSSQGLDGTDTQYF
TGTGCCAGCAGCAGCCAGGGACTAGACGGCACAGATACGCAGTATTTT
>TRBV7-8|TRBJ2-7|TRBD1|.
CASSPRLGQSSYEQYF
TGTGCCAGCAGCCCTAGATTGGGACAGAGCTCCTACGAGCAGTACTTC